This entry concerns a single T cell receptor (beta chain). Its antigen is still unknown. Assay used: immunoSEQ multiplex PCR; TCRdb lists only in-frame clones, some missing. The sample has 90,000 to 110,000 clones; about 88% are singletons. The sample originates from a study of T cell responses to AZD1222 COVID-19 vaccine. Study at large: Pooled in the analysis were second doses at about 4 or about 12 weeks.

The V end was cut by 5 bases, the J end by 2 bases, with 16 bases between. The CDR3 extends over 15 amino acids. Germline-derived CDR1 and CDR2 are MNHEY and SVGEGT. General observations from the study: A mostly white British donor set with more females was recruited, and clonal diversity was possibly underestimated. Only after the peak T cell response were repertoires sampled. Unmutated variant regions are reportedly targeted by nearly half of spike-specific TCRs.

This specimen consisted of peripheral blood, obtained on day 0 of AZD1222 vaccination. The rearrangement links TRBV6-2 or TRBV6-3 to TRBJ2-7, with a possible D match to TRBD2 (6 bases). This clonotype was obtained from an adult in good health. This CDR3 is CASSPAGGPTYEQYF. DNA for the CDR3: TGTGCCAGCAGTCCGGCCGGGGGACCAACCTACGAGCAGTACTTC.